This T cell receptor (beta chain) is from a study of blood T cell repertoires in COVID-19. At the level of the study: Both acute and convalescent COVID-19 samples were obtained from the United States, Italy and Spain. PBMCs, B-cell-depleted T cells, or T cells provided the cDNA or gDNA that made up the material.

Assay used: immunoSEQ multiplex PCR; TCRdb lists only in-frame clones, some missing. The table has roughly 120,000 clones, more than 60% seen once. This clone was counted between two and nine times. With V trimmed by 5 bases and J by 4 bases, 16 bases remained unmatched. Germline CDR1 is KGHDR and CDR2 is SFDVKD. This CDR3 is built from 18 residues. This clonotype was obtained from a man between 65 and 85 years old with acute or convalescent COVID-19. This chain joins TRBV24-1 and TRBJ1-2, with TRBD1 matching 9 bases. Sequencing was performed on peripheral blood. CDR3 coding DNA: TGTGCCACCAGTGTCCCGGGACAGGGATCCCCTCAGGGCTATGGCTACACCTTC. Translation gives CATSVPGQGSPQGYGYTF.